This T cell receptor beta chain was found in a study of cytomegalovirus exposure and HLA in healthy donors. With 60 Vbeta and 13 Jbeta primers, the PCR was carried out. Produced via immunoSEQ multiplex PCR; TCRdb's table is partial and in-frame only. The table lists 130,000 or so clones, about 70% of them singletons. V lost 0 bases and J 4 bases, leaving 21 bases between the germline ends. Germline CDR1 is SGHTA and CDR2 is FQGTGA. The length of the CDR3 is 18 residues. Sample: PBMCs. This sequence joins TRBV7-3 and TRBJ1-1; possibly TRBD1 for D (5 bases). The receptor comes from a woman between 40 and 55 years old in good health and CMV-seronegative. CDR3 DNA: TGTGCCAGCAGCTTAACGGAAACGGGACTCTTGGTGGGCACTGAAGCTTTCTTT. It translates to CASSLTETGLLVGTEAFF.